This TCR beta chain derives from a study of shared clonotypes between healthy human individuals. Across the whole study: Donors consisted of a couple of women and a few men between 18 and 49.

Germline V lookup: CDR1 SGDLS, CDR2 YYNGEE. V lost 7 bases to trimming and J lost 1 base, with 11 bases between them. The CDR3 runs to 13 residues. Replicate PCRs from sorted subsets contained around 190 ng DNA, which is roughly 30,000 T cell genomes. The assay was immunoSEQ multiplex PCR, and TCRdb's table has in-frame clones only and misses some. The sample holds about 2.2 million clones, around 93% seen once. Naivety among CD8 cells was defined by CD45RO negativity and positive CCR7 selection, thereby excluding terminally differentiated effector memory CD45RA+ cells. The origin of this receptor is a man aged 18 to 35 in good health. Some clones in this sample may be carry-over from other donors' samples. The sequenced sample was naive CD8+ T cells from PBMCs. The chain employs TRBV9 and TRBJ1-1; no firm D call. CDR3 DNA sequence: TGTGCCAGCCAGCACCCGACGAACACTGAAGCTTTCTTT. This translates into CASQHPTNTEAFF.